These 27 T cell receptor beta chains share one sample of origin, sequenced in a study of T cell clones after liver transplantation. The protocol was immunoSEQ multiplex PCR, while the TCRdb copy is restricted to in-frame clones and leaves out a portion. Among some 80,000 clones listed, less than 90% were seen once. Here the sequenced sample was CD4+ T cells from blood, taken 48 months after liver transplant. Source of these receptors: a human patient who received a liver transplant. A subset of T cells may come from the graft donor.

This chain joins TRBV7-2 and TRBJ2-3; 7 bases fit TRBD2. Unmatched junction bases numbered 11, after V lost 5 bases and J lost 6 bases. Germline values: CDR1 SGHTA, CDR2 FQGNSA. The CDR3 runs 15 residues. The CDR3 DNA reads TGTGCCAGCAGCCCGGTGACTAGCCCTGGGGATACGCAGTATTTT. Protein sequence: CASSPVTSPGDTQYF. Looking up the rest from reference TRBV7-2 and TRBJ2-3 gives the full variable domain: GAGVSQSPSNKVTEKGKDVELRCDPISGHTALYWYRQSLGQGLEFLIYFQGNSAPDKSGLPSDRFSAERTGGSVSTLTIQRTQQEDSAVYLCASSPVTSPGDTQYFGPGTRLTVL.

The chain uses TRBV29-1 and TRBJ2-3; D is uncertain. In germline, CDR1 is SQVTM, CDR2 ANQGSEA. The CDR3 length is 15 residues. Trimming removed 4 bases at V and 2 bases at J, with 16 bases between. The CDR3 spells CSVVLRVLNTDTQYF. CDR3 nucleotide sequence: TGCAGCGTTGTCCTCCGGGTGTTAAACACAGATACGCAGTATTTT.

The genes are TRBV5-1 and TRBJ2-5; D perhaps matches TRBD1 (6 bases). Germline loops: CDR1 SGHRS, CDR2 YFSETQ. V lost 3 bases, J lost 2 bases, and 17 bases lay in between. The CDR3 contains 16 residues. CDR3 DNA sequence: TGCGCCAGCAGCTCTCCTACAGGGAGTAAGCAAGAGACCCAGTACTTC. Residues: CASSSPTGSKQETQYF. Based on the CDR3 plus reference TRBV5-1 and TRBJ2-5, the full variable domain is KAGVTQTPRYLIKTRGQQVTLSCSPISGHRSVSWYQQTPGQGLQFLFEYFSETQRNKGNFPGRFSGRQFSNSRSEMNVSTLELGDSALYLCASSSPTGSKQETQYFGPGTRLLVL.

V and J are TRBV6-6 and TRBJ2-7; the match to TRBD1 covers 7 bases. The V segment lost 9 bases and the J segment 1 base; nucleotides outside the gene matches: 6. This CDR3 contains 13 residues. From germline, CDR1 is MNHNY and CDR2 SVGAGI (reference sequence). CDR3 nucleotides: TGTGCCAGTACTGAGGGACAGTCCTACGAGCAGTACTTC. Its protein product is CASTEGQSYEQYF.

The chain is built from TRBV27 and TRBJ1-4; D remains ambiguous. Germline values: CDR1 MNHEY, CDR2 SMNVEV (reference sequence). V was clipped by 5 bases and J by 3 bases, with 10 bases between them. The CDR3 spans 14 residues. CDR3 DNA sequence: TGTGCCAGCAGTGGGCAGAGACCTAATGAAAAACTGTTTTTT. This sequence encodes CASSGQRPNEKLFF.

The CDR3 coding sequence is TGTGCCAGCAGTGAAGTAGGAGGGGGGAGGGAGACCCAGTACTTC. It translates to CASSEVGGGRETQYF. This chain connects TRBV2 to TRBJ2-5; tentatively, D is TRBD1 or TRBD2 (6 bases each). There are 15 residues in the CDR3. V was shortened by 1 base and J by 5 bases, with 14 bases between the two germline ends. Germline CDR1 SNHLY, CDR2 FYNNEI.

The rearrangement joins TRBV14 to TRBJ2-7; no reliable D call. The CDR3 totals 13 residues. The V end was cut by 0 bases, the J end by 3 bases, with 6 bases between. CDR1 SGHDN and CDR2 FVKESK come from the germline V gene. CDR3 sequence reads: CASSQDYYYEQYF. The CDR3 region has the DNA TGTGCCAGCAGCCAAGACTACTACTACGAGCAGTACTTC. Drawing the rest from reference TRBV14 and TRBJ2-7, the complete variable domain is EAGVTQFPSHSVIEKGQTVTLRCDPISGHDNLYWYRRVMGKEIKFLLHFVKESKQDESGMPNNRFLAERTGGTYSTLKVQPAELEDSGVYFCASSQDYYYEQYFGPGTRLTVT.

The J gene is TRBJ2-1, the V gene TRBV7-6; 8 nucleotides agree with TRBD1. J lost 7 bases, V lost 11 bases, and 4 bases had no gene match. CDR3 length equals 11 residues. CDR1 and CDR2 (germline): SGHVS, FNYEAQ. The CDR3 protein is CASGDRNEQFF. CDR3 in DNA: TGTGCCTCGGGGGACAGGAATGAGCAGTTCTTC.

This chain joins TRBV4-1 and TRBJ1-5; a possible D gene is TRBD1 (5 bases). This CDR3 spans 15 amino acids. From germline, CDR1 is MGHRA and CDR2 YSYEKL. V shed 2 bases and J shed 6 bases, with 14 bases lying between them. CDR3 in DNA: TGCGCCAGCAGCCAAATAGGGCAGGGAAGTCAGCCCCAGCATTTT. Residues: CASSQIGQGSQPQHF.

The chain recombines TRBV4-3 with TRBJ2-3; 7 bases align to TRBD2. Per germline, CDR1 LGHNA and CDR2 YSLEER. The CDR3 is 15 amino acids. V dropped 3 bases and J dropped 2; count of bases not matched to a gene: 5. CDR3 DNA: TGCGCCAGCAGCCAGACGGGGGGAGACACAGATACGCAGTATTTT. This translates into CASSQTGGDTDTQYF.

V usage is TRBV7-8 and J usage is TRBJ2-2; 7 bases are shared with TRBD2. Germline V gene data show CDR1 as SGHVS and CDR2 as FQNEAQ. The CDR3 length is 17 residues. V lost 0 bases, J lost 0 bases, and 4 bases stayed unmatched. CDR3 in amino acids: CASSLARGGSNTGELFF. The CDR3 DNA reads as TGTGCCAGCAGCTTAGCGCGGGGAGGGTCGAACACCGGGGAGCTGTTTTTT.

In its sample, this clone was seen once. CDR3 amino acids: CASSRSGLPFEQFF. The CDR3 DNA sequence: TGTGCCAGCAGCCGGTCGGGACTCCCCTTCGAGCAGTTCTTC. The J gene is TRBJ2-1, the V gene TRBV28; a weak D match, TRBD2 (6 bases). Looked up from germline, CDR1 is MDHEN and CDR2 is SYDVKM. CDR3 size: 14 residues. Trimming removed 6 bases from V and 10 bases from J, with 19 bases in between.

This chain connects TRBV9 to TRBJ1-4; 8 bases are shared with TRBD1. CDR1 is SGDLS and CDR2 is YYNGEE in the germline V gene. V trimming: 3 bases; J trimming: 4 bases; junction bases outside the gene matches: 8. The CDR3 is 16 residues long. The CDR3 coding sequence is TGTGCCAGCAGCGGAGACAGGGGTCGCAGTAATGAAAAACTGTTTTTT. Translation: CASSGDRGRSNEKLFF.

This sequence joins TRBV13 and TRBJ1-1, with 8 positions matching TRBD1. Per the germline V gene, CDR1 is PRHDT and CDR2 is FYEKMQ (reference sequence). Germline trimming cut 2 bases from V and 5 bases from J; bases unmatched to any gene: 1. CDR3 length: 13 residues. This CDR3 reads CASSLTGGTEAFF. CDR3 nucleotides: TGTGCCAGCAGCTTAACAGGGGGGACTGAAGCTTTCTTT.

The V and J genes are TRBV28 and TRBJ1-4, with 10 nucleotides matching TRBD1. The CDR3 totals 16 residues. Trimming removed 6 bases from V and 3 bases from J; junction bases left unmatched: 7. From germline, CDR1 is MDHEN and CDR2 SYDVKM. The CDR3 is CASRGTGVVSNEKLFF. The CDR3 DNA is TGTGCCAGCAGAGGGACAGGGGTTGTATCTAATGAAAAACTGTTTTTT.

This clone was seen a handful of times. The chain links TRBV9 to TRBJ2-2; D possibly matches TRBD1 or TRBD2 (6 bases each). The CDR3 is 15 amino acids. Germline CDR1 SGDLS, CDR2 YYNGEE. Trimming shortened V by 4 bases and J by 4 bases, and 14 bases separated the two germline ends. The CDR3 here is CASSPSGAGTGELFF. The CDR3 region has the DNA TGTGCCAGCAGCCCGTCGGGGGCGGGCACCGGGGAGCTGTTTTTT.

The V gene is TRBV7-8, the J gene TRBJ2-5, with unresolved D. Germline assignment: CDR1 SGHVS and CDR2 FQNEAQ. The V end was cut by 4 bases, the J end by 5 bases, with 11 bases between. This CDR3 region has 13 residues. This CDR3 reads CASSYSVKETQYF. In nucleotides, the CDR3 is TGTGCCAGCAGCTATTCCGTTAAGGAGACCCAGTACTTC.

A few counts support this clone. The chain carries TRBV7-9 and TRBJ1-5, with D hard to call. Germline loops: CDR1 SEHNR, CDR2 FQNEAQ (reference sequence). The CDR3 spans 13 residues. V gave up 1 base and J gave up 7 bases, with 8 bases separating them. The CDR3 region is CASSLDGEQPQHF. DNA of the CDR3: TGTGCCAGCAGCTTAGACGGGGAGCAGCCCCAGCATTTT.

This clone was observed a handful of times. This rearrangement joins TRBV5-1 to TRBJ1-2; D ambiguous. V was pared by 0 bases and J by 6 bases, with 21 bases between. The CDR3 is 17 residues long. Germline assignment: CDR1 SGHRS and CDR2 YFSETQ. The CDR3: CASSLVGSGSRLDGYTF. The CDR3 DNA is TGCGCCAGCAGCTTGGTAGGATCTGGGAGTCGACTCGATGGCTACACCTTC.

CDR3 coding DNA: TGTGCCACCAGCAGAGTGGCAGGGGGAGAGACCCAGTACTTC. Its translation: CATSRVAGGETQYF. The chain has TRBV15 and TRBJ2-5; 7 bases are a match to TRBD1. This CDR3 is 14 amino acids long. Germline CDR1 LNHNV, CDR2 YYDKDF (reference sequence). V shed 1 base and J 4 bases; nucleotides not matched to a gene: 3.

The chain combines TRBV7-9 with TRBJ2-5, with D perhaps assigned TRBD1 or TRBD2 (6 bases each). Trimming removed 3 bases at V and 7 bases at J, with 18 bases between. Per the germline V gene, CDR1 is SEHNR and CDR2 is FQNEAQ (reference sequence). The CDR3 spans 15 residues. CDR3 nucleotide sequence: TGTGCCAGCAGCTTTCAGGCGGGGTCAGGGGTGACCCAGTACTTC. Translating it yields CASSFQAGSGVTQYF.

The chain is built from TRBV11-2 and TRBJ2-2; no clear D gene. The CDR3 runs to 16 residues. Between the trimmed V and J ends, which lost 2 bases and 2 bases, there was a span of 12 bases. Germline V CDR1 and CDR2: SGHAT, FQNNGV. The CDR3: CASSLFAQDNTGELFF. CDR3 coding DNA: TGTGCCAGCAGCTTATTCGCGCAGGACAACACCGGGGAGCTGTTTTTT.

The chain is built from TRBV9 and TRBJ1-1, with a possible D match to TRBD1 (6 bases). Germline CDR1 reads SGDLS; CDR2 reads YYNGEE. The CDR3 contains 13 residues. V dropped 4 bases and J dropped 1 base, with 8 bases sitting between them. The CDR3 is CASSTQGNTEAFF. The CDR3 DNA is TGTGCCAGCAGCACACAGGGGAACACTGAAGCTTTCTTT.

The chain uses TRBV5-1 and TRBJ1-1, with 8 bases aligning to TRBD1. The germline V gene has CDR1 SGHRS and CDR2 YFSETQ. This CDR3 spans 14 amino acids. V shed 7 bases, J shed 6 bases, and the junction held 11 bases outside the gene matches. The CDR3 DNA sequence: TGCGCCAGCCGGCTCCAGGGGGCGGACGCTGAAGCTTTCTTT. It translates to CASRLQGADAEAFF.

The CDR3 loop reads CASSLTRPGAQYF. CDR3 DNA sequence: TGTGCCAGCAGCCTCACTAGGCCCGGGGCGCAGTATTTT. The chain links TRBV7-2 to TRBJ2-3; possible D gene TRBD2, 5 bases. V lost 5 bases and J 10 bases, leaving 16 bases between the germline ends. The CDR3 is 13 amino acids. Germline V gene sequence: CDR1 SGHTA, CDR2 FQGNSA. Full variable domain (rest looked up from reference TRBV7-2 and TRBJ2-3): GAGVSQSPSNKVTEKGKDVELRCDPISGHTALYWYRQSLGQGLEFLIYFQGNSAPDKSGLPSDRFSAERTGGSVSTLTIQRTQQEDSAVYLCASSLTRPGAQYFGPGTRLTVL.

This clone was seen just once. CDR3 loop: CASSPVGGPETQYF. The CDR3, as DNA: TGTGCCAGCAGCCCGGTCGGGGGGCCAGAGACCCAGTACTTC. The rearrangement joins TRBV5-4 to TRBJ2-5, with TRBD2 as a possible D gene (7 bases). Germline CDR1 SGHNT, CDR2 YYREEE (reference sequence). The CDR3 spans 14 residues. The V end was cut by 4 bases, the J end by 4 bases, with 14 bases between.

Regarding this clone: The same CDR3 is also encoded by other DNA sequences in this sample. The chain couples TRBV18 to TRBJ1-1; a possible D gene is TRBD1 (5 bases). This CDR3 region has 13 residues. Germline-derived CDR1 and CDR2 are KGHSH and LQKENI. The V end lost 3 bases, the J end lost 4 bases, and 9 bases lay between the germline ends. The CDR3 spells CASSPQGGTEAFF. The CDR3 DNA reads as TGTGCCAGCTCACCCCAGGGTGGCACTGAAGCTTTCTTT.